A single sample gave rise to the 20 T cell receptor beta chains below, sequenced in a study of blood T cells in healthy people across ages (dated by TCRdb to about 2015). Libraries came from 5' RACE. Sequencing used an Illumina HiSeq 2500. A second PCR of roughly 6 to 11 cycles was performed with a sample-barcoded 5' primer and a J-beta primer mix. TCRdb cleaned the public reads at Q25 with fastp, built clones with MiXCR and kept in-frame beta chains. Rows matching on CDR3 protein sequence are summarized as one entry with the most common DNA and genes. Counted in this sample were around 800,000 distinct CDR3 sequences; roughly 24% of them appeared once. The ten largest account for around 3% of the sample. This sample also belongs to another study, concerning T cells of mothers and their children.

Sequenced material: blood. These receptors were taken from a boy aged 5-17 years in good health.

The chain recombines TRBV27 with TRBJ2-1, with 11 bases matching TRBD2. Judging by the DNA end, TRBJ2-7 fits better; the J call may be wrong. CDR1 and CDR2 (germline): MNHEY, SMNVEV (reference sequence). The CDR3 totals 15 residues. The CDR3 region is CASSLSLAGAGEQYF. The CDR3, as DNA: TGTGCCAGCAGTCTCTCACTAGCGGGGGCGGGGGAGCAGTACTTC.

This chain links TRBV5-1 with TRBJ2-7; 8 positions agree with TRBD1. Trimming cost V 4 bases and J 2 bases; bases outside gene matches: 14. Germline V gene lookup returns CDR1 SGHRS and CDR2 YFSETQ. The CDR3 spans 17 residues. The CDR3 here is CASSPPPLGTGTYEQYF. The CDR3, as DNA: TGCGCCAGCAGCCCCCCTCCCCTCGGGACAGGAACCTACGAGCAGTACTTC.

This clonotype was counted ten times or more. This sequence joins TRBV4-1 and TRBJ1-3; D gene unclear. Germline assignment: CDR1 MGHRA and CDR2 YSYEKL. There are 16 residues in the CDR3. V gave up 1 base and J gave up 4 bases, with 14 bases separating them. The CDR3 sequence: CASSQVGLKPGNTIYF. The DNA of the CDR3 is TGCGCCAGCAGCCAAGTTGGACTTAAGCCCGGAAACACCATATATTTT.

CDR3 loop: CASSFIGGLSYNEQFF. Written as DNA, the CDR3 is TGTGCCAGCAGTTTCATCGGGGGCCTCTCCTACAATGAGCAGTTCTTC. The V call is TRBV12-3 or TRBV12-4, the J call TRBJ2-1; either TRBD1 or TRBD2 may fit D (6 bases each). The V and J ends lost 3 bases and 0 bases respectively, with 12 bases between them. The CDR3 consists of 16 residues.

The chain couples TRBV5-1 to TRBJ2-5; D remains ambiguous. The J call may not be correct, given that the DNA end is closer to TRBJ2-1. The germline V gene has CDR1 SGHRS and CDR2 YFSETQ. The CDR3 extends over 14 amino acids. The CDR3 loop reads CASSYLAQDNEQFF. As DNA, the CDR3 is TGCGCCAGCAGCTACCTCGCGCAAGACAATGAGCAGTTCTTC.

Regarding this clonotype: One end of the junction is discordant with germline, which a read error may explain. The chain is built from TRBV11-2 and TRBJ2-4; D may be TRBD2 (6 bases). The CDR3 has 16 residues. CDR1 is SGHAT and CDR2 is FQNNGV in the germline V gene. The CDR3 nucleotides read TGTGTCAGCAGCTTTGGGAGGCGCGGGGCCAAAAACATTCAGTACTTC. Protein product: CVSSFGRRGAKNIQYF. The full variable domain, with the rest looked up from reference TRBV11-2 and TRBJ2-4, is EAGVAQSPRYKIIEKRQSVAFWCNPISGHATLYWYQQILGQGPKLLIQFQNNGVVDDSQLPKDRFSAERLKGVDSTLKIQPAKLEDSAVYLCVSSFGRRGAKNIQYFGAGTRLSVL.

This clonotype was detected only once. The rearrangement uses TRBV2 and TRBJ2-5; 7 bases are shared with TRBD2. The CDR3 runs 16 residues. Trimming took 7 bases from V and 1 from J; bases not matched to a gene: 12. In germline, CDR1 is SNHLY, CDR2 FYNNEI. The CDR3 nucleotides are TGTGCCAGCACCATGGGAGGGGCGGGGGTCCAAGAGACCCAGTACTTC. This encodes CASTMGGAGVQETQYF.

This clonotype was observed a handful of times. For the CDR3, the DNA is TGTGCCAGCAGCACCCGGGACAGGGACCCATGGAAGACGAACACCGGGGAGCTGTTTTTT. The encoded protein is CASSTRDRDPWKTNTGELFF. The chain employs TRBV11-1 and TRBJ2-2; 9 nucleotides agree with TRBD1. V lost 5 bases, J lost 0 bases, and 16 bases stayed unmatched. The CDR3 length is 20 residues. Germline loops: CDR1 SGHAT, CDR2 FQDESV (reference sequence).

This rearrangement joins TRBV12-3 or TRBV12-4 to TRBJ2-5; 9 nucleotides agree with TRBD2. The CDR3 has 15 amino acids. V gave up 6 bases and J gave up 3 bases; unmatched junction bases: 8. The CDR3 reads CASRFSSGAEETQYF. CDR3 DNA sequence: TGTGCCAGCAGATTTTCTAGCGGGGCTGAAGAGACCCAGTACTTC.

The rearrangement joins TRBV30 to TRBJ2-5; TRBD2 agrees at 7 bases. The length of the CDR3 is 13 residues. Germline assignment: CDR1 GTSNPN and CDR2 SVGIG (reference sequence). Trimming took 0 bases from V and 3 from J; bases not matched to a gene: 1. CDR3 nucleotides: TGTGCCTGGAGTGTGCTAGCGGAAGAGACCCAGTACTTC. It is translated as CAWSVLAEETQYF.

The chain has TRBV18 and TRBJ1-2, with no clear D. Per germline, CDR1 KGHSH and CDR2 LQKENI. This CDR3 spans 20 amino acids. Trimming stripped 1 base from V and 5 bases from J, with 29 bases between. CDR3 amino acids: CASSPLKAGSTEWFGYGYTF. In DNA, the CDR3 is TGTGCCAGCTCACCACTAAAGGCGGGATCGACGGAATGGTTTGGTTATGGCTACACCTTC. Complete variable domain (other parts from reference TRBV18 and TRBJ1-2): NAGVMQNPRHLVRRRGQEARLRCSPMKGHSHVYWYRQLPEEGLKFMVYLQKENIIDESGMPKERFSAEFPKEGPSILRIQQVVRGDSAAYFCASSPLKAGSTEWFGYGYTFGSGTRLTVV.

This clonotype occurred a few times. This chain joins TRBV7-2 and TRBJ1-1; D remains ambiguous. V lost 5 bases and J lost 6, with 7 bases in between. The CDR3 has 11 residues. Per the germline V gene, CDR1 is SGHTA and CDR2 is FQGNSA. The CDR3 sequence: CASSAEAEAFF. The DNA for the CDR3 is TGTGCCAGCAGCGCCGAAGCTGAAGCTTTCTTT.

The V gene is TRBV29-1, the J gene TRBJ1-4, with D unresolved. This CDR3 contains 16 residues. V gave up 1 base and J gave up 0 bases, with 12 bases separating them. Germline V gives CDR1 SQVTM, CDR2 ANQGSEA. The CDR3 reads CSVEVPGSATNEKLFF. The CDR3 DNA follows: TGCAGCGTTGAAGTACCCGGGAGCGCAACTAATGAAAAACTGTTTTTT. The full variable domain, with the rest looked up from reference TRBV29-1 and TRBJ1-4, is SAVISQKPSRDICQRGTSLTIQCQVDSQVTMMFWYRQQPGQSLTLIATANQGSEATYESGFVIDKFPISRPNLTFSTLTVSNMSPEDSSIYLCSVEVPGSATNEKLFFGSGTQLSVL.

This clonotype turned up a few times. V is TRBV4-1 and J is TRBJ1-2; 10 bases fit TRBD1. Trimming cost V 0 bases and J 8 bases; bases outside gene matches: 12. Germline CDR1 MGHRA, CDR2 YSYEKL. The CDR3 covers 17 residues. Here the CDR3 DNA reads TGCGCCAGCAGCCAAGAACCCCCCCGTAGACAGGGGGCAGGCTACACCTTC. Translating it yields CASSQEPPRRQGAGYTF.

This clonotype was found a few times. J is TRBJ2-5 and V is TRBV2, with D maybe TRBD1 (6 bases). The J call may not be correct, given that the DNA end is closer to TRBJ2-7. Germline CDR1 is SNHLY and CDR2 is FYNNEI. The CDR3 has 14 amino acids. The CDR3 reads CASSERTVGYEQYF. The CDR3 coding sequence is TGTGCCAGCAGTGAAAGGACAGTGGGCTACGAGCAGTACTTC.

This clonotype occurred many times. The CDR3 protein is CASSQRGETYEQYF. The CDR3 DNA reads as TGTGCCAGCAGCCAGCGGGGGGAAACCTACGAGCAGTACTTC. The rearrangement links TRBV27 to TRBJ2-7; 9 nucleotides match TRBD2. Germline V lookup: CDR1 MNHEY, CDR2 SMNVEV (reference sequence). The CDR3 consists of 14 residues. Trimming removed 6 bases from V and 2 bases from J; junction bases left unmatched: 5.

The V call is TRBV20-1, the J call TRBJ2-1; 7 bases agree with TRBD1. Per the germline V gene, CDR1 is DFQATT and CDR2 is SNEGSKA (reference sequence). This CDR3 spans 16 amino acids. J gave up 8 bases and V 1 base, and 14 bases lay outside the gene matches. CDR3 in DNA: TGCAGTGCTAGAGCAGCCTCCGGGACAGCCCACGATGAGCAGTTCTTC. This encodes CSARAASGTAHDEQFF.

The J gene is TRBJ1-4, the V gene TRBV6-5; D perhaps matches TRBD1 (5 bases). The length of the CDR3 is 14 residues. Trimming left V 3 bases short and J 13 bases short, with 18 bases between. CDR1 and CDR2 from the germline V gene are MNHEY and SVGAGI. The CDR3 spells CASSYQPYSGRLFF. The CDR3 nucleotides read TGTGCCAGCAGTTATCAGCCTTATTCAGGGAGACTGTTTTTT.

This clonotype was counted between two and nine times. The rearrangement joins TRBV5-1 to TRBJ1-1; D is undetermined. Trimming removed 1 base at V and 0 bases at J, with 10 bases between. Per germline, CDR1 SGHRS and CDR2 YFSETQ. The CDR3 sequence is 15 residues long. CDR3 sequence reads: CASSLIGVMNTEAFF. In nucleotides, the CDR3 is TGCGCCAGCAGCTTGATTGGAGTTATGAACACTGAAGCTTTCTTT.

This sequence joins TRBV29-1 and TRBJ2-7; D uncertain. This CDR3 is 12 amino acids long. Deletions cut 6 bases from V and 6 bases from J, with 15 bases between. Per germline, CDR1 SQVTM and CDR2 ANQGSEA. The CDR3 here is CSVAELWAEQYF. The CDR3 DNA reads TGCAGCGTAGCCGAGCTCTGGGCCGAGCAGTACTTC.